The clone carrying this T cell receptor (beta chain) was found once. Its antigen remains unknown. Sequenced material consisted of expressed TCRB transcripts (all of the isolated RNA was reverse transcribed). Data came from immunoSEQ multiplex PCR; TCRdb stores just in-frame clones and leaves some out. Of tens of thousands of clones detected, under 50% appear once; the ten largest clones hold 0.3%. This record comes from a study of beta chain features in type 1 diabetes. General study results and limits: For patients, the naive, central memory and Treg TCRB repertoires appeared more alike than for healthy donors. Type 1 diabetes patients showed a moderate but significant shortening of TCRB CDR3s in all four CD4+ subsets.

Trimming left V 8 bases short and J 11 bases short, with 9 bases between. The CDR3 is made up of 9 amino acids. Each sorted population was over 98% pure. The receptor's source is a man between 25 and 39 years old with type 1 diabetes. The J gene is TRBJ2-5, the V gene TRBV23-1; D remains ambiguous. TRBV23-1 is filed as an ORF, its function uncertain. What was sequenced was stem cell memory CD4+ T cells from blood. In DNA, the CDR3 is TGCGCCAGCCCACTCGCGCAGTACTTC. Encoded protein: CASPLAQYF.